Below, 10 T cell receptor beta chains from the same sample are listed, as sequenced in a study of shared T cell receptors in the human thymus. The data were produced by immunoSEQ multiplex PCR, yet TCRdb's version contains in-frame clones alone and is incomplete. The repertoire holds 63,000 or so clones, with about 95% as singletons. The sample comprised thymocytes. The receptors stem from a human donor.

The chain couples TRBV5-1 to TRBJ1-3, with D unresolved. The V and J ends lost 6 bases and 4 bases respectively, with 14 bases between them. CDR1 is SGHRS, CDR2 YFSETQ, per germline. The CDR3 spans 14 residues. The CDR3 DNA reads as TGCGCCAGCATGGGTTCCCCCCAAGGAAACACCATATATTTT. It encodes CASMGSPQGNTIYF.

This rearrangement joins TRBV5-1 to TRBJ2-3; D might be TRBD2 (6 bases). Germline V gives CDR1 SGHRS, CDR2 YFSETQ. CDR3 length equals 17 residues. Deletions cut 0 bases from V and 6 bases from J, with 20 bases between. CDR3 in amino acids: CASSLDRVAGSGDTQYF. CDR3 DNA: TGCGCCAGCAGCTTGGATCGGGTCGCGGGGTCAGGGGATACGCAGTATTTT.

The chain couples TRBV7-3 to TRBJ1-1; 7 bases match TRBD1. V shed 6 bases and J 3 bases; nucleotides not matched to a gene: 7. Germline V CDR1 and CDR2: SGHTA, FQGTGA. The CDR3 covers 14 residues. CDR3 amino acids: CASSRIQGDTEAFF. CDR3 nucleotide sequence: TGTGCCAGCAGTCGGATTCAGGGGGACACTGAAGCTTTCTTT.

The CDR3 region is CASSLPGENYNEKLFF. The CDR3 DNA reads as TGTGCCAGCAGCTTACCGGGGGAAAATTATAATGAAAAACTGTTTTTT. The V call is TRBV7-2, the J call TRBJ1-4; D might be TRBD1 (5 bases). Germline V gene lookup returns CDR1 SGHTA and CDR2 FQGNSA. V was clipped by 2 bases and J by 4 bases, with 14 bases between them. The CDR3 has 16 residues.

The chain carries TRBV7-2 and TRBJ2-7; 10 nucleotides agree with TRBD2. The CDR3 length is 16 residues. The germline V gene encodes CDR1 SGHTA and CDR2 FQGNSA. The V gene end was trimmed by 6 bases and the J gene end by 2 bases; junction bases not matched to a gene: 10. CDR3 sequence reads: CASRHTTSGKPYEQYF. As DNA, the CDR3 is TGTGCCAGCAGACACACCACTAGCGGGAAGCCCTACGAGCAGTACTTC.

The chain combines TRBV29-1 with TRBJ1-2; possibly TRBD1 for D (5 bases). V lost 4 bases to trimming and J lost 8 bases, with 8 bases between them. Germline assignment: CDR1 SQVTM and CDR2 ANQGSEA. The CDR3 is made up of 10 amino acids. The CDR3 DNA reads TGCAGCGTTGGAGGGGACGGCTACACCTTC. This codes for CSVGGDGYTF.

The V and J genes are TRBV27 and TRBJ2-7, with D perhaps given as TRBD1 or TRBD2 (5 bases each). The germline V and J ends were trimmed by 4 bases and 1 base, with 17 bases remaining between them. Germline V gives CDR1 MNHEY, CDR2 SMNVEV (reference sequence). CDR3 length: 16 residues. The CDR3 sequence: CASSSYRDGGSYEQYF. CDR3 coding DNA: TGTGCCAGCAGTTCTTACCGGGACGGAGGATCCTACGAGCAGTACTTC.

The chain uses TRBV30 and TRBJ2-7; D remains ambiguous. Germline lookup yields CDR1 GTSNPN and CDR2 SVGIG (reference sequence). This CDR3 region has 13 residues. V gave up 2 bases and J gave up 1 base, with 9 bases separating them. The CDR3 sequence: CAWSPDSSYEQYF. The DNA of the CDR3 is TGTGCCTGGAGTCCCGACTCATCCTACGAGCAGTACTTC.

The chain couples TRBV5-1 to TRBJ1-1; 12 bases agree with TRBD1. This CDR3 is built from 15 residues. Germline V gives CDR1 SGHRS, CDR2 YFSETQ. Trimming removed 0 bases from V and 7 bases from J; junction bases left unmatched: 4. The CDR3 is CASSLVGTGGREAFF. In DNA form, the CDR3 reads TGCGCCAGCAGCTTGGTCGGGACAGGGGGCCGTGAAGCTTTCTTT.

This sequence joins TRBV10-3 and TRBJ1-3, with TRBD1 matching over 8 bases. The germline V gene has CDR1 ENHRY and CDR2 SYGVKD. The V gene end was trimmed by 6 bases and the J gene end by 3 bases; junction bases not matched to a gene: 4. The CDR3 is made up of 14 amino acids. Here the CDR3 reads CAIRTTGGGNTIYF. The CDR3 nucleotides read TGTGCCATCAGAACAACAGGGGGTGGAAACACCATATATTTT.